This TCR beta chain was recovered during a study of OX40 agonist ivuxolimab in advanced cancers. Overall study context: As their treatment, patients were administered ivuxolimab, an agonistic anti-OX40 (CD134) antibody. Participants averaged approximately 61 years of age (range about 23 to 80) and were roughly 80% male. Past anti-PD-1, anti-PD-L1 or anti-CTLA-4 therapy was accepted, and around 40% had received some. Study-level findings and limits: At 0.1 to 3.0 mg/kg, clonal expansion of CD4+ and CD8+ blood T cells had occurred by week 6.

As concerns this clone: The antigen is unknown.

TCRdb's copy holds only in-frame clones and misses some; the assay was immunoSEQ multiplex PCR. This table has approximately 94,000 clones, roughly 90% appearing once. The CDR3 extends over 15 amino acids. V gave up 5 bases and J gave up 7 bases; unmatched junction bases: 10. CDR1 is MNHEY and CDR2 is SMNVEV in the germline V gene (reference sequence). The receptor's source is an adult with an advanced solid tumor such as melanoma, head and neck, liver or kidney cancer. Sequenced here: CD4+ or CD8+ T cells sorted from blood, sampled in a trial of the OX40 agonist ivuxolimab. The J gene is TRBJ2-1, the V gene TRBV27, with 8 bases aligning to TRBD1. The CDR3 nucleotides read TGTGCCAGCAGTCCAGCAGGGGGCATGTGGAATGAGCAGTTCTTC. Protein sequence: CASSPAGGMWNEQFF.